The 5 T cell receptor beta chains given below trace back to one sample, sequenced in a study of early T cells in non-severe SARS-CoV-2 infection. Via MiXCR, TCRdb re-called the 5' RACE reads, giving one row per CDR3 protein. The sample records over 50,000 distinct CDR3 sequences, less than 14% being singletons. Sequencing used whole blood. The origin of the receptors is an adult who was a healthcare worker with PCR-confirmed SARS-CoV-2 infection or an uninfected control (not recorded which).

This clonotype appeared many times. V usage is TRBV20-1 and J usage is TRBJ2-1; 10 positions match TRBD2. This CDR3 has 17 residues. Trimming at V came to 0 bases and at J to 0 bases, leaving 5 bases not matched to a gene. CDR1 DFQATT and CDR2 SNEGSKA come from the germline V gene (reference sequence). CDR3 nucleotide sequence: TGCAGTGCTAGAGATCTAGCGGGGGCTAGCTCCTACAATGAGCAGTTCTTC. It codes for CSARDLAGASSYNEQFF.

This rearrangement joins TRBV7-2 to TRBJ2-5; D possibly uses TRBD1 or TRBD2 (5 bases each). CDR3 length equals 15 residues. Looked up from germline, CDR1 is SGHTA and CDR2 is FQGNSA. V lost 5 bases and J 5 bases, leaving 18 bases between the germline ends. For the CDR3, the DNA is TGTGCCAGCAGCCTATTGCCGGGGCTTGGGGAGACCCAGTACTTC. It specifies CASSLLPGLGETQYF.

This clonotype was picked up a small number of times. This chain joins TRBV12-5 and TRBJ1-6; 8 nucleotides align to TRBD1. Trimming at V came to 1 base and at J to 7 bases, leaving 3 bases not matched to a gene. Germline CDR1 reads LGHNT; CDR2 reads FRNRAP. This CDR3 contains 15 residues. Here the CDR3 reads CASGLGQGRNSPLHF. CDR3 coding DNA: TGTGCTAGTGGTTTGGGACAGGGGCGGAATTCACCCCTCCACTTT.

This chain joins TRBV4-2 and TRBJ1-1; 8 bases are a match to TRBD1. This CDR3 comprises 18 residues. With 1 base clipped from V and 2 bases from J, the junction kept 12 bases outside the gene matches. The germline V gene has CDR1 LGHNA and CDR2 YNFKEQ. The CDR3 reads CASSQGRGTGVFNTEAFF. DNA of the CDR3: TGTGCCAGCAGCCAAGGCCGCGGGACAGGTGTATTTAACACTGAAGCTTTCTTT.

Only a few counts were recorded for this clonotype. The chain carries TRBV10-2 and TRBJ2-1, with TRBD2 identical over 7 bases. There are 14 residues in the CDR3. The V and J ends lost 3 bases and 6 bases, in that order; junction bases with no gene match: 5. From germline, CDR1 is WSHSY and CDR2 SAAADI. The CDR3 DNA reads as TGCGCCAGCAGTGATTACCAGCGGGGCAATGAGCAGTTCTTC. Protein: CASSDYQRGNEQFF.